The rows below give T cell receptor beta chains drawn from one sample of a study of blood T cell repertoires in COVID-19. The protocol was immunoSEQ multiplex PCR, while the TCRdb copy is restricted to in-frame clones and leaves out a portion. The table has 100,000 or so clones, about 75% seen once; the top ten hold roughly 21%. The specimen sequenced was peripheral blood. The receptors were gathered from a woman in her 70s with acute or convalescent COVID-19. Each CDR3 is given with its conserved first and last residue. Each record gives: J gene, D gene, V gene, clone size, CDR3 protein, CDR3 DNA. A D gene is named only where the DNA matches it firmly. Clone sizes are given selectively: once, few, many, or a class where the clone is expanded.

TRBJ2-3,TRBD2,TRBV3-1/TRBV3-2,.,CASSPSGGGVDTQYF,TGTGCCAGCAGCCCCAGCGGGGGGGGAGTAGATACGCAGTATTTT
TRBJ1-2,.,TRBV27,.,CASSSTRAGGYTF,TGTGCCAGCAGTTCCACCAGGGCCGGTGGCTACACCTTC
TRBJ1-2,TRBD1,TRBV2,.,CASRGGQGALFSYGYTF,TGTGCCAGCAGGGGGGGACAGGGGGCACTTTTTAGCTATGGCTACACCTTC
TRBJ2-2,.,TRBV18,.,CASSPADLFRTANTGELFF,TGTGCCAGCTCACCAGCCGACCTGTTCAGGACAGCGAACACCGGGGAGCTGTTTTTT
TRBJ2-7,TRBD2,TRBV5-4,.,CASSKNPGGSYEQYF,TGTGCCAGCTCGAAAAACCCGGGGGGTTCCTACGAGCAGTACTTC
TRBJ1-2,.,TRBV16,.,CASSQSSQGGGYTF,TGTGCCAGCAGCCAATCTTCCCAGGGTGGAGGCTACACCTTC
TRBJ1-4,TRBD1,TRBV19,.,CASSSPTGGPTNEKLFF,TGTGCCAGTAGTAGTCCAACAGGGGGACCCACTAATGAAAAACTGTTTTTT
TRBJ1-2,TRBD1,TRBV29-1,.,CSAGQGETEGYTF,TGCAGCGCTGGACAGGGAGAAACGGAGGGCTACACCTTC
TRBJ2-2,TRBD1,TRBV6-5,once,CASSTGAITGELFF,TGTGCCAGCAGCACAGGGGCGATCACCGGGGAGCTGTTTTTT
TRBJ1-1,.,TRBV11-2,few,CASSFSDSEAFF,TGTGCCAGCAGCTTTTCAGACAGTGAAGCTTTCTTT
TRBJ2-1,TRBD1,TRBV27,.,CASRPGTGGIRDNEQFF,TGTGCCAGCAGGCCCGGGACAGGGGGAATTCGGGACAATGAGCAGTTCTTC
TRBJ2-1,.,TRBV4-1,.,CASSQRAGRDYNEQFF,TGCGCCAGCAGCCAGAGAGCGGGCCGAGACTACAATGAGCAGTTCTTC
TRBJ2-1,.,TRBV2,.,CASGGRKWRNEDEQFF,TGTGCCAGTGGTGGTAGGAAATGGAGAAATGAAGATGAGCAGTTCTTC
TRBJ1-1,.,TRBV5-1,.,CASSSPRGPYTEAFF,TGCGCCAGCAGCTCTCCTAGGGGCCCTTACACTGAAGCTTTCTTT
TRBJ2-5,TRBD2,TRBV3-1/TRBV3-2,.,CATSLIAGRETQYF,TGTGCCACCTCCCTCATAGCGGGGAGGGAGACCCAGTACTTC
TRBJ2-7,TRBD1,TRBV30,.,CAWSVGTGGYEQYF,TGTGCCTGGAGTGTAGGGACAGGGGGCTACGAGCAGTACTTC
TRBJ2-3,.,TRBV5-1,.,CASSLEPVSTDTQYF,TGCGCCAGCAGCTTGGAGCCGGTCTCAACAGATACGCAGTATTTT
TRBJ2-1,TRBD2,TRBV11-2,.,CASIHTGTINNEQFF,TGTGCCAGCATCCATACCGGGACTATAAACAATGAGCAGTTCTTC
TRBJ1-5,TRBD1,TRBV4-1,.,CASSQGTGDTTQHF,TGCGCCAGCAGCCAAGGAACAGGGGACACGACCCAGCATTTT
TRBJ2-1,TRBD1,TRBV29-1,.,CSAAGQAYNEQFF,TGCAGCGCCGCGGGACAGGCCTACAATGAGCAGTTCTTC
TRBJ1-1,.,TRBV5-4,.,CASSLAPGNPNTEAFF,TGTGCCAGCAGCTTGGCCCCAGGGAATCCGAACACTGAAGCTTTCTTT
TRBJ2-7,TRBD2,TRBV27,.,CASSRNQAGGPTYEQYF,TGTGCCAGCAGTCGAAATCAAGCGGGGGGGCCTACCTACGAGCAGTACTTC